Listed here are 30 T cell receptor beta chains from one sample, sequenced in a study of regulatory T cells in long-lasting Graves disease. Arm-PCR with iRepertoire HTBI primers amplified the CDR3 regions for these TCR beta libraries. A single record per CDR3 protein comes from TCRdb applying MiXCR to the multiplex PCR reads. The table shows about 440,000 distinct CDR3 sequences, with around 14% occurring only once. Time point reported: newly diagnosed GD, antithyroid drugs for less than 3 months. PBMC RNA served as the TCR library source. This sample also appeared in a second study, on T cells in Graves' hyperthyroidism and ophthalmopathy.

Here the sequenced sample was peripheral blood mononuclear cells (PBMCs), taken at new diagnosis, from a patient treated with antithyroid drugs. Receptors originate from a woman in her twenties or thirties with Graves disease.

This clonotype was observed many times. The chain employs TRBV5-1 and TRBJ2-5; 9 nucleotides align to TRBD2. Germline V gene lookup returns CDR1 SGHRS and CDR2 YFSETQ. The CDR3 totals 15 residues. Trimming removed 0 bases from V and 5 bases from J; junction bases left unmatched: 5. The CDR3 is CASSLVPSGTETQYF. DNA for the CDR3: TGCGCCAGCAGCTTGGTACCTAGCGGGACTGAGACCCAGTACTTC.

This clonotype was seen repeatedly, ten times or more. This sequence joins TRBV24-1 and TRBJ2-1, with D unresolved. The CDR3 spans 11 residues. Trimming took 2 bases from V and 5 from J, leaving 0 bases between them. The germline CDR1 and CDR2 sequences are KGHDR and SFDVKD. CDR3 sequence reads: CATSDYNEQFF. The CDR3 nucleotides are TGTGCCACCAGTGATTACAATGAGCAGTTCTTC.

This clonotype has just a few counts. The rearrangement uses TRBV9 and TRBJ1-5; no reliable D call. V was clipped by 0 bases and J by 6 bases, with 7 bases between them. The germline V gene has CDR1 SGDLS and CDR2 YYNGEE. The CDR3 length is 13 residues. The CDR3 DNA is TGTGCCAGCAGCGTAGAGTTGGGTCAGCCCCAGCATTTT. This encodes CASSVELGQPQHF.

V usage is TRBV6-1 and J usage is TRBJ2-7; no clear D. Trimming removed 6 bases from V and 2 bases from J, with 14 bases in between. Germline CDR1 is MNHNS and CDR2 is SASEGT. The CDR3 contains 14 residues. The CDR3 coding sequence is TGTGCCAGCAGCCCTGTGAACCCCCCCTACGAGCAGTACTTC. It encodes CASSPVNPPYEQYF.

Concerning this clonotype itself: A much larger clone is a single base away; this may be a read error. V and J are TRBV7-3 and TRBJ1-1, with D possibly matching TRBD1 (6 bases). The CDR3 runs to 13 residues. CDR1 SGHTA and CDR2 FQGTGA come from the germline V gene. V lost 5 bases, J lost 11 bases, and 18 bases lay in between. Written as DNA, the CDR3 is TGTGCCAGCAGCCCCCGGGGGGGCAGGGAGGCTTTCTTT. This translates into CASSPRGGREAFF.

In this sample, this clonotype turned up many times. The rearrangement links TRBV11-2 to TRBJ2-7; D might be TRBD1 (5 bases). The germline V gene encodes CDR1 SGHAT and CDR2 FQNNGV. This CDR3 is 12 amino acids long. V lost 2 bases to trimming and J lost 7 bases, with 9 bases between them. CDR3 in amino acids: CASSLKGWEQYF. The DNA for the CDR3 is TGTGCCAGCAGCTTAAAGGGGTGGGAGCAGTACTTC.

This chain links TRBV28 with TRBJ2-1; maybe TRBD2 (6 bases). V lost 4 bases to trimming and J lost 6 bases, with 13 bases between them. The CDR3 has 14 amino acids. CDR1 is MDHEN and CDR2 is SYDVKM in the germline V gene. Here the CDR3 reads CASSSTARGNEQFF. CDR3 sequence (DNA): TGTGCCAGCAGTTCGACAGCGCGGGGCAATGAGCAGTTCTTC. Complete variable domain (other parts from reference TRBV28 and TRBJ2-1): DVKVTQSSRYLVKRTGEKVFLECVQDMDHENMFWYRQDPGLGLRLIYFSYDVKMKEKGDIPEGYSVSREKKERFSLILESASTNQTSMYLCASSSTARGNEQFFGPGTRLTVL.

This clonotype has a handful of counts. This chain links TRBV9 with TRBJ2-7; D not resolved. This CDR3 comprises 13 residues. V dropped 0 bases and J dropped 6 bases, with 10 bases sitting between them. Germline V gives CDR1 SGDLS, CDR2 YYNGEE. CDR3 loop: CASSVGSMSEQYF. The CDR3 nucleotides are TGTGCCAGCAGCGTAGGTTCGATGAGCGAGCAGTACTTC.

In this sample, this clonotype turned up a few times. V usage is TRBV24-1 and J usage is TRBJ2-7; either TRBD1 or TRBD2 may supply D (5 bases each). CDR3 size: 13 residues. Germline CDR1 KGHDR, CDR2 SFDVKD. Trimming removed 4 bases from V and 6 bases from J, with 12 bases in between. This chain's CDR3 is CATSEAGTTEQYF. In DNA form, the CDR3 reads TGTGCCACCAGTGAGGCCGGGACGACCGAGCAGTACTTC.

This chain uses TRBV19 with TRBJ1-5; unclear D gene. The V end was cut by 8 bases, the J end by 7 bases, with 3 bases between. This CDR3 has 9 residues. Germline CDR1 reads LNHDA; CDR2 reads SQIVND (reference sequence). The CDR3 DNA sequence: TGTGCCAGTGGGCAGCCCCAGCATTTT. Amino acid sequence: CASGQPQHF.

The chain has TRBV13 and TRBJ1-1; D is perhaps TRBD1 (5 bases). The length of the CDR3 is 14 residues. Between the trimmed V and J ends, which lost 1 base and 3 bases, there was a span of 9 bases. From germline, CDR1 is PRHDT and CDR2 FYEKMQ (reference sequence). CDR3 amino acids: CASSLERDYTEAFF. The CDR3 DNA reads as TGTGCCAGCAGCTTAGAGCGGGACTACACTGAAGCTTTCTTT.

Many counts were recorded for this clonotype. The chain has TRBV5-1 and TRBJ1-1; 8 bases are a match to TRBD1. Germline values: CDR1 SGHRS, CDR2 YFSETQ. The CDR3 spans 15 residues. V dropped 4 bases and J dropped 1; count of bases not matched to a gene: 6. CDR3 sequence: CASSRDGQGNTEAFF. For the CDR3, the DNA is TGCGCCAGCAGCAGAGACGGACAGGGGAACACTGAAGCTTTCTTT.

This clonotype was recorded a few times. This chain connects TRBV5-6 to TRBJ2-5; 9 nucleotides line up with TRBD2. CDR1 and CDR2 from the germline V gene are SGHDT and YYEEEE. J was trimmed by 5 bases and V by 4 bases; bases with no gene match: 15. The length of the CDR3 is 17 residues. The CDR3 is CASSPRGSGRNLETQYF. CDR3 bases: TGTGCCAGCAGCCCTCGGGGCAGCGGGAGGAACTTGGAGACCCAGTACTTC.

There are many counts of this clonotype. J is TRBJ2-1 and V is TRBV7-6; possibly TRBD1 or TRBD2 for D (5 bases each). Trimming took off 0 bases at V and 5 bases at J, with 20 bases between the two ends. This CDR3 has 18 amino acids. The germline CDR1 and CDR2 sequences are SGHVS and FNYEAQ. This CDR3 reads CASSLAYRGRAGDNEQFF. The CDR3 DNA reads TGTGCCAGCAGCTTAGCGTATCGGGGCCGGGCTGGTGACAATGAGCAGTTCTTC.

As to this clonotype: A read error is the likely source, as a far larger clone sits one nucleotide away. The gene calls are TRBV18 and TRBJ2-1; 9 nucleotides align to TRBD2. The CDR3 extends over 14 amino acids. V shed 4 bases and J 10 bases; nucleotides not matched to a gene: 8. Germline CDR1 is KGHSH and CDR2 is LQKENI. CDR3 sequence: CASSRLAGHYEQFF. DNA for the CDR3: TGTGCCAGCTCACGGCTAGCGGGACACTACGAGCAGTTCTTC.

This chain joins TRBV19 and TRBJ1-5; 7 bases match TRBD1. Germline values: CDR1 LNHDA, CDR2 SQIVND (reference sequence). Germline trimming cut 7 bases from V and 6 bases from J; bases unmatched to any gene: 12. This CDR3 spans 15 amino acids. The CDR3 DNA is TGTGCCAGTATCGCCGGGACAGCGGCTAGTCAGCCCCAGCATTTT. Protein: CASIAGTAASQPQHF.

This clonotype was counted a few times. V is TRBV6-2 or TRBV6-3 and J is TRBJ2-4; 11 bases fit TRBD1. The CDR3 extends over 15 amino acids. With 5 bases clipped from V and 5 bases from J, the junction kept 5 bases outside the gene matches. Germline-derived CDR1 and CDR2 are MNHEY and SVGEGT. Written as DNA, the CDR3 is TGTGCCAGCAGTACTCGGACAGGGGGCGAAAACATTCAGTACTTC. It specifies CASSTRTGGENIQYF.

J is TRBJ2-5 and V is TRBV24-1; D may be TRBD2 (5 bases). Per germline, CDR1 KGHDR and CDR2 SFDVKD. The CDR3 loop spans 15 amino acids. V lost 3 bases and J lost 5, with 15 bases in between. The CDR3 nucleotides are TGTGCCACCAGTGATCGAGGTCGGGGATTGGAGACCCAGTACTTC. Translated: CATSDRGRGLETQYF.

This clonotype was counted ten times or more. The V and J genes are TRBV27 and TRBJ1-1; D uncertain. Per germline, CDR1 MNHEY and CDR2 SMNVEV (reference sequence). The CDR3 length is 14 residues. V gave up 7 bases and J gave up 3 bases, with 15 bases separating them. CDR3: CASNRGRRDTEAFF. In DNA, the CDR3 is TGTGCCAGCAATCGAGGGAGGCGAGACACTGAAGCTTTCTTT.

This clonotype was seen many times. This chain links TRBV29-1 with TRBJ1-4; D gene ambiguous. Germline loops: CDR1 SQVTM, CDR2 ANQGSEA. CDR3 length: 11 residues. The V and J ends lost 5 bases and 10 bases respectively, with 11 bases between them. CDR3 sequence: CSVTQSGKLFF. In DNA, the CDR3 is TGCAGCGTTACTCAGTCGGGAAAACTGTTTTTT. Full variable domain (outside the CDR3, taken from reference TRBV29-1 and TRBJ1-4): SAVISQKPSRDICQRGTSLTIQCQVDSQVTMMFWYRQQPGQSLTLIATANQGSEATYESGFVIDKFPISRPNLTFSTLTVSNMSPEDSSIYLCSVTQSGKLFFGSGTQLSVL.

At least ten counts were recorded for this clonotype. This chain connects TRBV3-1 to TRBJ2-7; TRBD2 might be the D (6 bases). Looked up from germline, CDR1 is LGHDT and CDR2 is YNNKEL (reference sequence). V was cut by 4 bases and J by 4 bases, with 14 bases left in between. The CDR3 is 14 residues long. CDR3 protein: CASSPGTRNYEQYF. DNA of the CDR3: TGTGCCAGCAGCCCAGGGACTCGCAATTACGAGCAGTACTTC.

This clonotype appeared a few times. V gene TRBV19 combines with J gene TRBJ2-1; no reliable D call. Germline V gives CDR1 LNHDA, CDR2 SQIVND (reference sequence). Between the trimmed V and J ends, which lost 4 bases and 5 bases, there was a span of 12 bases. This CDR3 region has 14 residues. The CDR3 spells CASSTRLRDNEQFF. The CDR3 coding sequence is TGTGCCAGTAGTACCCGCCTCCGGGACAATGAGCAGTTCTTC.

The chain employs TRBV15 and TRBJ2-5, with 7 bases matching TRBD2. V lost 1 base, J lost 5 bases, and 7 bases stayed unmatched. The CDR3 sequence is 15 residues long. The V gene's germline CDR1 is LNHNV and CDR2 YYDKDF (reference sequence). For the CDR3, the DNA is TGTGCCACCAGCAGAGCCGGCGGGAGTGGGGAGACCCAGTACTTC. Its translation is CATSRAGGSGETQYF.

The chain employs TRBV19 and TRBJ2-1; 14 nucleotides align to TRBD2. The CDR3 has 18 residues. Germline trimming cut 5 bases from V and 8 bases from J; bases unmatched to any gene: 14. Germline CDR1 reads LNHDA; CDR2 reads SQIVND (reference sequence). The CDR3 sequence is CASSRTGTSGSHRDEQFF. DNA of the CDR3: TGTGCCAGTAGTCGCACCGGGACTAGCGGGAGCCATCGCGATGAGCAGTTCTTC.

This clonotype was seen at least ten times. The rearrangement links TRBV27 to TRBJ2-7; D unclear. The CDR3 loop spans 14 amino acids. Trimming left V 4 bases short and J 0 bases short, with 10 bases between. Germline V gene lookup returns CDR1 MNHEY and CDR2 SMNVEV (reference sequence). The CDR3 sequence: CASSSSLRSYEQYF. The CDR3 nucleotides read TGTGCCAGCAGTTCAAGCCTCCGCTCCTACGAGCAGTACTTC.

This clonotype was detected ten times or more. This may arise from a read error, as a much more abundant clone is one base away. Here the CDR3 DNA reads TGTGCCAGCAGTTTATCGCTCACAGATACGCAGTATTTT. This encodes CASSLSLTDTQYF. The rearrangement links TRBV27 to TRBJ2-3; D unclear. The CDR3 sequence is 13 residues long. The V and J ends lost 0 bases and 2 bases respectively, with 3 bases between them. Germline CDR1 reads MNHEY; CDR2 reads SMNVEV (reference sequence).

Only a few counts were recorded for this clonotype. J is TRBJ2-2 and V is TRBV24-1; D is unresolved. Germline-derived CDR1 and CDR2 are KGHDR and SFDVKD. The CDR3 length is 14 residues. Trimming pared 3 bases from V and 3 bases from J, leaving 7 bases between. The CDR3 region has the DNA TGTGCCACCAGTGATCATACTTACACCGGGGAGCTGTTTTTT. Protein: CATSDHTYTGELFF.

This clonotype was recorded many times. This chain links TRBV28 with TRBJ2-7; D gene unclear. With 6 bases removed from V and 3 bases from J, the gap between germline ends came to 9 bases. Germline V gene sequence: CDR1 MDHEN, CDR2 SYDVKM. The CDR3 spans 12 residues. CDR3 nucleotide sequence: TGTGCCAGCAGCCTGCCAAACTACGAGCAGTACTTC. This translates into CASSLPNYEQYF.

This clonotype was seen ten or more times. The V gene is TRBV2, the J gene TRBJ1-2; a weak D match, TRBD1 (5 bases). The CDR3 has 13 residues. Germline V gene sequence: CDR1 SNHLY, CDR2 FYNNEI. The ends were cut back, 5 bases at V and 5 bases at J, with 12 bases in the middle. The CDR3 nucleotides read TGTGCCAGCAGTTTTGACAGCCCGTATGGCTACACCTTC. It codes for CASSFDSPYGYTF.

This clonotype was observed at least ten times. The chain combines TRBV7-6 with TRBJ1-4; D may be TRBD1 (5 bases). Germline V gene data show CDR1 as SGHVS and CDR2 as FNYEAQ. CDR3 length: 16 residues. Trimming shortened V by 0 bases and J by 7 bases, and 15 bases separated the two germline ends. In DNA form, the CDR3 reads TGTGCCAGCAGCTTAGCCGGGGGGGTAGTCGGTGAAAAACTGTTTTTT. Translated, it gives CASSLAGGVVGEKLFF.